The source of this TCR beta chain is a study of blood T cell repertoires in COVID-19. How the authors handled the data: Cell counts per sample came from amplifying reference gene primers. This table comes from immunoSEQ multiplex PCR, and its TCRdb copy is limited to in-frame clones, with some not included. The DNA gave D and trimming, while V, J and clone size come from that table. The table lists 120,000 or so clones, over 80% of them singletons. V lost 6 bases, J lost 0 bases, and 2 bases stayed unmatched. The CDR3 extends over 15 amino acids. CDR1 is SGHAT, CDR2 FQDESV, per germline (reference sequence).

Sequencing was carried out using peripheral blood. The clonotype comes from a woman aged 70 to 79 with acute or convalescent COVID-19. This chain links TRBV11-1 with TRBJ2-2, with 9 nucleotides matching TRBD1. CDR3 in DNA: TGTGCCAGCAGTTGGGACAGGGCGAACACCGGGGAGCTGTTTTTT. Translating gives CASSWDRANTGELFF.